The 2 T cell receptor beta chains given below trace back to one sample, sequenced in a study of blood T cell repertoires in COVID-19. Data came from immunoSEQ multiplex PCR; TCRdb stores just in-frame clones and leaves some out. The sample records 65,000 to 90,000 clones, approximately 71% being singletons. The sequencing input was peripheral blood. The receptors were sampled from a man between 65 and 85 years old with COVID-19, enrolled during active disease.

This clone has more than one count but fewer than ten. This sequence joins TRBV3-1 (or the pseudogene TRBV3-2) and TRBJ2-2; 8 positions match TRBD2. The germline V gene encodes CDR1 LGHDT and CDR2 YNNKEL (reference sequence). The CDR3 sequence is 16 residues long. The junction had 13 bases not matched to a gene; V was cut back by 6 bases and J by 7 bases. The CDR3 DNA is TGTGCCAGCAGTCATCGCAGCGGGAGTCGGCACGGGGAGCTGTTTTTT. This gives the protein CASSHRSGSRHGELFF.

This clone appeared a few times. The chain recombines TRBV7-2 with TRBJ2-3; 9 bases map to TRBD2. From germline, CDR1 is SGHTA and CDR2 FQGNSA. With 5 bases clipped from V and 4 bases from J, the junction kept 16 bases outside the gene matches. This CDR3 is built from 18 residues. This CDR3 reads CASSPHLGAGGEADTQYF. Written as DNA, the CDR3 is TGTGCCAGCAGCCCGCACCTAGGCGCGGGAGGGGAAGCAGATACGCAGTATTTT.